The TCR beta chain under discussion was sequenced for a study of blood T cell repertoires in COVID-19. The authors' processing: Amplification from reference gene primers served as the basis for estimated nucleated cell counts. Profiled with immunoSEQ multiplex PCR; TCRdb holds only in-frame clones, not every one. D and trimming come from the DNA, and the V and J calls and clone size come from that table. This table holds around 220,000 clones, 79% found once. A single count supports this clone. The length of the CDR3 is 14 residues. Looked up from germline, CDR1 is SGHTA and CDR2 is FQGNSA. V was shortened by 1 base and J by 1 base, with 7 bases between the two germline ends.

The V and J genes are TRBV7-2 and TRBJ1-1; the D is unclear. The sample comprised peripheral blood. The TCR sequence derives from a woman aged 35 to 49 with active or convalescent COVID-19. The CDR3 bases are TGTGCCAGCAGCTTAGAGGGAGGGAACACTGAAGCTTTCTTT. Translating it yields CASSLEGGNTEAFF.